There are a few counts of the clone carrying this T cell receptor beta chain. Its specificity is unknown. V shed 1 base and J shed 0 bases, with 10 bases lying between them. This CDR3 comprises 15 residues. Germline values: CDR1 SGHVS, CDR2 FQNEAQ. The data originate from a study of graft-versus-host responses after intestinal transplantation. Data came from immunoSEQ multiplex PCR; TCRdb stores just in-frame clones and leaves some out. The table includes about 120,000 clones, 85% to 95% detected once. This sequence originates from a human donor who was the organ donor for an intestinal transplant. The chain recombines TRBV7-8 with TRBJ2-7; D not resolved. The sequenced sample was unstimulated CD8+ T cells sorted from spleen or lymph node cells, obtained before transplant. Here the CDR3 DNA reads TGTGCCAGCAGCTTAGTTGGGTCGGACTCCTACGAGCAGTACTTC. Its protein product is CASSLVGSDSYEQYF.